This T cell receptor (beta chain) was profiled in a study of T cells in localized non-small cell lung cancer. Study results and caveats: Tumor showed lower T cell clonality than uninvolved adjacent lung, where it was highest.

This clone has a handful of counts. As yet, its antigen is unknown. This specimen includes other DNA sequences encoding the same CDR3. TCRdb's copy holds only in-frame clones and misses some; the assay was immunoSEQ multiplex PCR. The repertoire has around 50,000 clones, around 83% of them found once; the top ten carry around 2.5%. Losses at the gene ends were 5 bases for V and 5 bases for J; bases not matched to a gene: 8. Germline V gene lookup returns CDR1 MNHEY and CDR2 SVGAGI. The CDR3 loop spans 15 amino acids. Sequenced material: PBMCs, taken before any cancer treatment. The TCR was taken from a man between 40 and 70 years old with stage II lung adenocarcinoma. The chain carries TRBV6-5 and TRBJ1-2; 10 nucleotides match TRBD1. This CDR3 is CASSPAGTGEYGYTF. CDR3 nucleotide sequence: TGTGCCAGCAGTCCCGCCGGGACAGGGGAATATGGCTACACCTTC.